Below, 10 T cell receptor beta chains from the same sample are listed, as sequenced in a study of T cell responses to AZD1222 COVID-19 vaccine. Only in-frame clones appear in the TCRdb table, and some are missing; sequencing was by immunoSEQ multiplex PCR. Among tens of thousands of clones listed, about 91% were seen once. The source was peripheral blood, collected 28 days after the second AZD1222 dose. These TCRs come from an adult who received the AZD1222 COVID-19 vaccine.

The sample holds one count of this clone. The chain carries TRBV5-1 and TRBJ1-1, with 9 bases identical to TRBD1. This CDR3 has 15 amino acids. The germline CDR1 and CDR2 sequences are SGHRS and YFSETQ. Trimming at V came to 3 bases and at J to 4 bases, leaving 7 bases not matched to a gene. The CDR3 coding sequence is TGCGCCAGCAGCTCCGGGACAGGGCAGGGCACTGAAGCTTTCTTT. Its translation is CASSSGTGQGTEAFF. The full variable domain, rest sourced from reference TRBV5-1 and TRBJ1-1, is KAGVTQTPRYLIKTRGQQVTLSCSPISGHRSVSWYQQTPGQGLQFLFEYFSETQRNKGNFPGRFSGRQFSNSRSEMNVSTLELGDSALYLCASSSGTGQGTEAFFGQGTRLTVV.

This clone was detected only once. The gene calls are TRBV5-1 and TRBJ1-6; D may be TRBD1 (5 bases). The germline V gene has CDR1 SGHRS and CDR2 YFSETQ. The V and J ends lost 4 bases and 10 bases respectively, with 18 bases between them. The CDR3 totals 15 residues. The CDR3 DNA is TGCGCCAGCAGCCCCTCTTATGGGGCAGGGTCACCCCTCCACTTT. Translating gives CASSPSYGAGSPLHF.

The V call is TRBV7-3, the J call TRBJ2-4; the match to TRBD1 covers 10 bases. Germline CDR1 is SGHTA and CDR2 is FQGTGA. CDR3 length: 14 residues. Trimming cost V 5 bases and J 9 bases; bases outside gene matches: 7. This CDR3 reads CASSPGTGEGIQYF. CDR3 sequence (DNA): TGTGCCAGCAGCCCCGGGACAGGGGAGGGCATTCAGTACTTC.

V is TRBV12-5 and J is TRBJ2-1; TRBD2 matches 11 bases. CDR1 and CDR2 (germline): LGHNT, FRNRAP. The CDR3 totals 18 residues. Trimming cost V 1 base and J 1 base; bases outside gene matches: 6. The CDR3: CASGLAFSGGGSYNEQFF. As DNA, the CDR3 is TGTGCTAGTGGTTTGGCTTTTAGCGGGGGGGGTTCCTACAATGAGCAGTTCTTC.

This clone appeared once. The rearrangement links TRBV18 to TRBJ2-5, with 9 bases aligning to TRBD1. Germline trimming cut 5 bases from V and 5 bases from J; bases unmatched to any gene: 6. The CDR3 is 14 residues long. The germline gives CDR1 KGHSH, CDR2 LQKENI. CDR3 in amino acids: CASSSWTGDETQYF. For the CDR3, the DNA is TGTGCCAGCTCATCATGGACAGGGGATGAGACCCAGTACTTC.

Written as DNA, the CDR3 is TGCGCCAGCAGCCCGTGGCAGGGGGCCTCAGATACGCAGTATTTT. Translated: CASSPWQGASDTQYF. V is TRBV5-1 and J is TRBJ2-3; TRBD1 agrees at 8 bases. V shed 4 bases and J 4 bases; nucleotides not matched to a gene: 8. The V gene's germline CDR1 is SGHRS and CDR2 YFSETQ. The CDR3 runs to 15 residues.

The chain couples TRBV6-5 to TRBJ1-1; 7 bases map to TRBD1. With V trimmed by 3 bases and J by 1 base, 8 bases remained unmatched. CDR3 size: 16 residues. The V gene's germline CDR1 is MNHEY and CDR2 SVGAGI. The CDR3 loop reads CASSYQRGQKNTEAFF. The CDR3 bases are TGTGCCAGCAGTTATCAAAGGGGACAGAAGAACACTGAAGCTTTCTTT.

The rearrangement joins TRBV11-3 to TRBJ2-7; 8 bases line up with TRBD1. The CDR3 runs 14 residues. V was clipped by 5 bases and J by 7 bases; unmatched bases: 10. Per the germline V gene, CDR1 is SGHNT and CDR2 is YENEEA. CDR3 DNA: TGTGCCAGCAGCCCGGGACAGGTTCTAGGAGAGCAGTACTTC. Amino acid sequence: CASSPGQVLGEQYF.

The chain links TRBV7-3 to TRBJ2-1; D perhaps matches TRBD2 (6 bases). Germline V gives CDR1 SGHTA, CDR2 FQGTGA. Deletions cut 5 bases from V and 2 bases from J, with 13 bases between. The CDR3 consists of 15 residues. The CDR3 protein is CASSPVADTYNEQFF. The CDR3 nucleotides read TGTGCCAGCAGCCCCGTAGCGGATACCTACAATGAGCAGTTCTTC.

This clone was counted a single time. This chain's CDR3 is CASSSSLRREQYF. For the CDR3, the DNA is TGTGCCAGCAGCAGTAGCTTGCGACGCGAGCAGTACTTC. This chain joins TRBV21-1 and TRBJ2-7; TRBD2 is the table's D call and was not checked against the DNA. TRBV21-1 is shown as a pseudogene. CDR3 length: 13 amino acids.